This T cell receptor (beta chain) was captured by sequencing in a study of CD8 T cells in Susac syndrome. The wider study: Blood was drawn from patients with Susac syndrome. At that point, they were therapy-naive, on corticosteroids, or on intravenous immunoglobulin alone.

The V gene's germline CDR1 is ENHRY and CDR2 SYGVKD. The CDR3 consists of 15 residues. V was cut by 0 bases and J by 5 bases, with 14 bases left in between. TCR beta sequencing was performed on blood CD8+ and CD4+ T cells. Negative isolation was applied to CD8+ and CD4+ T cells, and FACS enrichment was applied to TEMRA cells. After extraction with the RNeasy kit, about 0.5 to 1 ug of the RNA was reverse transcribed using random hexamers. Coverage of TCR beta CDR3 amplification by immunoSEQ multiplex PCR extended to 54 Vbeta and 13 Jbeta. TCRdb passed the immunoSEQ multiplex PCR reads through MiXCR, listing each CDR3 protein once. The data contain around 170,000 distinct CDR3 sequences, 94% of them singletons.

The receptor was derived from a human donor with Susac syndrome. Sequenced sample: CD4+ T cells from PBMCs. The chain employs TRBV10-3 and TRBJ2-7, with D tentatively TRBD1 or TRBD2 (6 bases each). CDR3 coding DNA: TGTGCCATCAGTGAGTCGAGGGGGGCTGGCGACGAGCAGTACTTC. It encodes CAISESRGAGDEQYF.